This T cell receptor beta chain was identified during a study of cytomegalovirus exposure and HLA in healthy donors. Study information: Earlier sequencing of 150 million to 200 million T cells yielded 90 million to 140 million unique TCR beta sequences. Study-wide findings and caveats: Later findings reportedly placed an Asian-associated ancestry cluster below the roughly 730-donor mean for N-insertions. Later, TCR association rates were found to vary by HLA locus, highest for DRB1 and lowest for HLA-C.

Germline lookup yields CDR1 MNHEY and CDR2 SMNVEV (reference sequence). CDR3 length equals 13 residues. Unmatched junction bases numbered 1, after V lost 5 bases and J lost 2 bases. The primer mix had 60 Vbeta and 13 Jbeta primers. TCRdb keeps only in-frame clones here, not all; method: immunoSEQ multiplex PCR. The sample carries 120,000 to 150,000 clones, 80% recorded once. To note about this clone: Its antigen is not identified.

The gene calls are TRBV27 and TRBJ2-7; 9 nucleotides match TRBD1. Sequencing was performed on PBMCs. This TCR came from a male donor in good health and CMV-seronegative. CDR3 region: CASSGTGTYEQYF. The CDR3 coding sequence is TGTGCCAGCAGTGGGACAGGGACCTACGAGCAGTACTTC.